This T cell receptor (beta chain) was profiled in a study of blood T cells in healthy people across ages. The CDR3 is made up of 15 amino acids. Germline loops: CDR1 SGHVS, CDR2 FNYEAQ. The V end was cut by 3 bases, the J end by 5 bases, with 14 bases between. Primed by a sample-barcoded 5' primer and a J-beta primer mix, a second PCR proceeded for roughly 6 to 12 cycles. TCRdb processed the 5' RACE reads anew with MiXCR; each CDR3 protein has one entry. The sample holds some 930,000 distinct CDR3 sequences; roughly 28% are singletons and the top ten take roughly a tenth. Another study also made use of these data, one on T cells of mothers and their children.

V and J are TRBV7-6 and TRBJ1-5, with a weak D call TRBD1 (5 bases). The material sequenced was blood. This receptor was taken from a woman between 40 and 50 years old in good health. Here the CDR3 reads CASSFSGNRDQPQHF. The DNA for the CDR3 is TGTGCCAGCAGCTTCTCAGGGAATCGGGATCAGCCCCAGCATTTT.